The 11 T cell receptor beta chains listed next were all sequenced from one sample in a study of blood T cell repertoires in COVID-19. TCRdb's copy holds only in-frame clones and misses some; the assay was immunoSEQ multiplex PCR. The sample includes around 72,000 clones, around four fifths of them seen just once. The sequencing input was peripheral blood. Source of these receptors: a woman older than 75 with acute or convalescent COVID-19.

CDR3 nucleotide sequence: TGTGCCAGTAGTATAGAAGGCAGCGCGCAAGAGACCCAGTACTTC. Translation gives CASSIEGSAQETQYF. The genes are TRBV19 and TRBJ2-5; D call uncertain. This CDR3 region has 15 residues. Trimming removed 0 bases at V and 2 bases at J, with 10 bases between. Germline V lookup: CDR1 LNHDA, CDR2 SQIVND (reference sequence).

The chain couples TRBV5-6 to TRBJ2-7, with 9 bases matching TRBD1. This CDR3 has 16 amino acids. The V segment lost 4 bases and the J segment 1 base; nucleotides outside the gene matches: 9. In germline, CDR1 is SGHDT, CDR2 YYEEEE. Here the CDR3 reads CASSNYRDRASYEQYF. As DNA, the CDR3 is TGTGCCAGCAGCAACTACCGGGACAGGGCTTCCTACGAGCAGTACTTC.

This chain uses TRBV9 with TRBJ1-1; tentatively, D is TRBD1 (5 bases). The CDR3 loop spans 12 amino acids. V was pared by 4 bases and J by 5 bases, with 9 bases between. CDR1 and CDR2 from the germline V gene are SGDLS and YYNGEE. CDR3 nucleotides: TGTGCCAGCAGCCAGGGTAGAACTGAAGCTTTCTTT. The encoded protein is CASSQGRTEAFF.

The rearrangement joins TRBV5-1 to TRBJ2-2; TRBD1 aligns across 7 bases. In germline, CDR1 is SGHRS, CDR2 YFSETQ. CDR3 length: 16 amino acids. The ends lost 1 base at V and 2 bases at J; junction bases unmatched: 5. CDR3 sequence reads: CASSLRAGGNTGELFF. CDR3 sequence (DNA): TGCGCCAGCAGCTTGAGAGCAGGGGGTAACACCGGGGAGCTGTTTTTT.

This chain links TRBV30 with TRBJ2-6; TRBD1 agrees at 7 bases. V dropped 3 bases and J dropped 4; count of bases not matched to a gene: 9. CDR3 length: 16 amino acids. CDR1 and CDR2 from the germline V gene are GTSNPN and SVGIG (reference sequence). The CDR3 reads CAWRFGQVSGANVLTF. The CDR3 DNA reads TGTGCCTGGAGATTTGGACAGGTCTCCGGGGCCAACGTCCTGACTTTC.

This rearrangement joins TRBV2 to TRBJ2-1; 7 bases map to TRBD1. The junction had 7 bases not matched to a gene; V was cut back by 0 bases and J by 11 bases. The CDR3 spans 14 residues. The germline CDR1 and CDR2 sequences are SNHLY and FYNNEI. The CDR3 sequence is CASSEALRQGKQFF. The CDR3 DNA reads as TGTGCCAGCAGTGAAGCGCTTCGACAGGGTAAGCAGTTCTTC.

This clone was recorded a few times. The V and J genes are TRBV2 and TRBJ1-3; D perhaps matches TRBD1 (5 bases). The CDR3 consists of 16 residues. CDR1 is SNHLY, CDR2 FYNNEI, per germline. Deletions cut 8 bases from V and 1 base from J, with 18 bases between. Here the CDR3 reads CASPPDTSPSGNTIYF. CDR3 DNA: TGTGCCAGCCCCCCGGACACAAGTCCTTCTGGAAACACCATATATTTT.

V gene TRBV11-3 combines with J gene TRBJ2-5; 11 nucleotides align to TRBD2. V dropped 4 bases and J dropped 9; count of bases not matched to a gene: 10. In germline, CDR1 is SGHNT, CDR2 YENEEA. The CDR3 contains 15 residues. CDR3 residues: CASSSGTSGQGAQYF. The CDR3 DNA sequence: TGTGCCAGCAGCTCAGGGACTAGCGGCCAAGGAGCCCAGTACTTC.

The genes are TRBV2 and TRBJ2-1; 12 nucleotides align to TRBD1. The CDR3 totals 15 residues. Germline values: CDR1 SNHLY, CDR2 FYNNEI. The trim removed 8 bases at V and 8 bases at J, leaving 10 bases unmatched. The CDR3 region is CASGDLGTGGDEQFF. DNA for the CDR3: TGTGCCAGCGGGGACCTAGGGACAGGGGGCGATGAGCAGTTCTTC.

As regards this clone: Additional DNA sequences in this sample encode the identical CDR3. The chain couples TRBV5-1 to TRBJ2-4; 7 bases align to TRBD1. Germline V gene data show CDR1 as SGHRS and CDR2 as YFSETQ. After removal of 0 bases from V and 8 bases from J, the junction contained 2 bases not matched to a gene. CDR3 length equals 13 residues. CDR3 nucleotides: TGCGCCAGCAGCTTGGGGCAGGGGGACATTCAGTACTTC. As protein: CASSLGQGDIQYF. Together with reference TRBV5-1 and TRBJ2-4, the CDR3 gives the full variable domain: KAGVTQTPRYLIKTRGQQVTLSCSPISGHRSVSWYQQTPGQGLQFLFEYFSETQRNKGNFPGRFSGRQFSNSRSEMNVSTLELGDSALYLCASSLGQGDIQYFGAGTRLSVL.

This clone was seen more than once but under ten times. This chain uses TRBV10-1 with TRBJ1-6; D perhaps matches TRBD1 (5 bases). CDR3 size: 14 residues. The germline V gene has CDR1 WNHNN and CDR2 SYGVQD (reference sequence). The V and J ends lost 4 bases and 6 bases respectively, with 10 bases between them. CDR3 bases: TGCGCCAGCAGTGCATTAGGGGCTAATTCACCCCTCCACTTT. It codes for CASSALGANSPLHF.